This TCR beta chain comes out of a study of blood T cell repertoires in COVID-19 (TCRdb year 2020). About the study as a whole: Samples covering the acute and convalescent phases of COVID-19 were provided by collaborators in the United States, Italy and Spain. The dataset comprised deeply sampled blood TCRbeta repertoires from subjects exposed to, actively infected with, or recovered from COVID-19. The material from the prospective study consisted of cDNA or gDNA derived from T cells, B-cell-depleted T cells, or PBMCs. Nearly every sample came with metadata listing a de-identified subject ID, COVID-19 status, age in years and sex. The repertoires were made available in a free public database intended to serve as a resource for research on the immune response to SARS-CoV-2. Where available, HLA class I and class II types were taken from metadata supplied by the sample provider and were not determined by assay-based typing. The samples were drawn from the first 160 participants of the ongoing ImmuneRACE study and from about 1,200 subjects provided by 6 global collaborators. Broader findings and caveats from the paper: The amount of clinical and demographic metadata varied by source and participant and was provided uncurated.

The immunoSEQ Assay, a bias-controlled multiplex PCR, was used to amplify TCRbeta CDR3 regions from genomic DNA. Per the original workflow: Nucleated cell counts per sample were estimated from amplification of reference gene primers within the assay. To quantify the absolute abundance of each unique TCRbeta CDR3 rearrangement, sequence reads were collapsed and filtered. For each sample, productive Simpson clonality was calculated by taking the square root of Simpson's diversity index across productive rearrangements. Entries here come from immuneACCESS through TCRdb and include only in-frame sequences with V and J called. Some clones fail to appear in such tables; in the studies checked, an unresolved V gene covers under half of the shortfall, and the cause of the remainder is unknown. Clonal size and the V and J genes are those of that table, whereas D and trimming came from the DNA. Counted in this sample were 150,000 to 200,000 clones; 89% of them appeared once. The leading ten clones occupy about 0.8% of the sample.

Enrolling through a virtual design, the prospective study's participants ranged in age from about 18 to 100 years and lived across more than 20 United States geographic areas. In the prospective study, cohorts were assigned on the basis of participant-reported clinical history obtained from a screening survey and a study questionnaire. For ImmuneRACE Cohort 3, a participant was defined as recovered based on two consecutive negative NP/OP PCR tests, clearance by a healthcare professional, or resolution of symptoms. In the prospective study, whole blood, serum and a nasopharyngeal or oropharyngeal swab were collected from each participant by mobile phlebotomists. Additional blood draws and questionnaires over an approximately two-month period could optionally be provided by prospective study participants. Before DNA extraction, blood samples from the prospective study were shipped at room temperature or frozen.

To note about this clone: Its antigen target is currently unknown. A read error may account for a junction end that differs from germline.

The TCR sequence derives from a woman aged 18-29 years who had recovered from COVID-19. Specimen: PBMCs or T cells enriched from blood (not recorded which).

The CDR3 corresponds to CASSSGGPTLLNF. The DNA sequence is TGTGCCAGCAGCTCGGGAGGACCGACCCTTCTGAACTTC. The chain is encoded by TRBV7-2 joined to TRBJ2-7; 7 nucleotides in the junction match TRBD2. As encoded in the germline V gene, CDR1 is SGHTA while CDR2 is FQGNSA. Spanning cysteine to phenylalanine, the CDR3 consists of 13 amino acids. The sequence is cut down to CDR3 DNA, 39 bases in frame from base 1.